The entry below describes one T cell receptor beta chain. The sample comes from a study of blood T cell repertoires in COVID-19. Study-wide background: The study drew acute and convalescent COVID-19 samples from the United States, Italy and Spain.

Clones were sequenced by immunoSEQ multiplex PCR, and TCRdb holds only the in-frame ones, with some missing. The sample contains under 200,000 clones, approximately 86% of which appear only once. The CDR3 consists of 14 residues. V was pared by 1 base and J by 4 bases, with 10 bases between. Germline CDR1 SEHNR, CDR2 FQNEAQ (reference sequence). The receptor was isolated from a woman aged 55-75 years with acute COVID-19. The chain links TRBV7-9 to TRBJ1-1; D remains ambiguous. Sequencing was carried out using PBMCs or T cells enriched from blood (not recorded which). CDR3 amino acids: CASSLGSVFTEAFF. CDR3 bases: TGTGCCAGCAGCTTAGGTTCGGTTTTCACTGAAGCTTTCTTT.